The sequence of this TCR beta chain was determined in a study of cytomegalovirus exposure and HLA in healthy donors. The germline V gene has CDR1 SGHAT and CDR2 FQNNGV. The CDR3 is 16 residues long. V lost 0 bases and J lost 5, with 16 bases in between. This PCR relied on a set of 60 Vbeta primers and 13 Jbeta primers. Original data processing: Around 9.9 million shared chains were among the 60 million to 80 million unique TCR beta chains that a later analysis counted. Clones were sequenced by immunoSEQ multiplex PCR, and TCRdb holds only the in-frame ones, with some missing. Clone size and the V and J calls come from that table; the DNA yielded D and trimming. Counted here are about 200,000 clones, around 79% occurring once; the ten biggest clones make up approximately 0.4%. Notes on this clone: Its antigen is undetermined.

Study results and limitations: In a later analysis, several top co-occurrence clusters appeared linked to parvovirus B19, influenza, CMV and Epstein-Barr virus.

Sequencing was carried out using PBMCs. The chain recombines TRBV11-2 with TRBJ2-5; no definite D call. This receptor was identified in a male donor in good health and CMV-seropositive. The CDR3 DNA reads TGTGCCAGCAGCTTAGATGAGACGAGGAACTGGGAGACCCAGTACTTC. Residues: CASSLDETRNWETQYF.